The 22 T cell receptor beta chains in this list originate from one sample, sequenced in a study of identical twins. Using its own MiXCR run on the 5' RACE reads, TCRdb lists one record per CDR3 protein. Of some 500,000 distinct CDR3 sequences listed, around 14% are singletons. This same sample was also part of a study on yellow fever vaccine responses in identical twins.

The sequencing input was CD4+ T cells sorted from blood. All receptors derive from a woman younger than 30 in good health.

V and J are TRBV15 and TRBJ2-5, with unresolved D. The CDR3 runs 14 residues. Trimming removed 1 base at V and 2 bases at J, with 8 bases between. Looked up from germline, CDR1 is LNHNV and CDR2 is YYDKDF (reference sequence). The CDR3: CATSRGSVQETQYF. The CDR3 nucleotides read TGTGCCACCAGCAGAGGGAGTGTTCAAGAGACCCAGTACTTC.

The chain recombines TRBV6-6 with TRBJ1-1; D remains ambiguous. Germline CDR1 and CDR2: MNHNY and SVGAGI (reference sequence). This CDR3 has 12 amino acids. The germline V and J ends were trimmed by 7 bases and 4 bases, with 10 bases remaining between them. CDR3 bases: TGTGCCAGCATAGGGTACCGCACTGAAGCTTTCTTT. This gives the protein CASIGYRTEAFF.

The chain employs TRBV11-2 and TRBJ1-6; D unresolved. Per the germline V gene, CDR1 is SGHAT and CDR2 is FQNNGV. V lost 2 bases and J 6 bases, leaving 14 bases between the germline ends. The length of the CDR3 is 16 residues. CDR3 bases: TGTGCCAGCAGCTTAAGTTTCGGCCAGCTTAATTCACCCCTCCACTTT. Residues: CASSLSFGQLNSPLHF.

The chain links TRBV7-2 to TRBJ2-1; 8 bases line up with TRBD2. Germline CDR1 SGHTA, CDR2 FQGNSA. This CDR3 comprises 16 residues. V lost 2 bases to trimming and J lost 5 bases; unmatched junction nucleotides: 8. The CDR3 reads CASSLFSAGADNEQFF. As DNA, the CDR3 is TGTGCCAGCAGCTTATTCTCAGCGGGAGCCGACAATGAGCAGTTCTTC.

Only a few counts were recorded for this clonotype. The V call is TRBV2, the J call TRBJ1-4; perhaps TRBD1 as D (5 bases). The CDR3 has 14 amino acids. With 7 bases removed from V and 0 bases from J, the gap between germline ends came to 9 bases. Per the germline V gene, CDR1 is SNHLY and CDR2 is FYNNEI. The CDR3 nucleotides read TGTGCCAGCACAGGGCTCGCAACTAATGAAAAACTGTTTTTT. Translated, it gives CASTGLATNEKLFF. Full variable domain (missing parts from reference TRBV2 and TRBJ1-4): EPEVTQTPSHQVTQMGQEVILRCVPISNHLYFYWYRQILGQKVEFLVSFYNNEISEKSEIFDDQFSVERPDGSNFTLKIRSTKLEDSAMYFCASTGLATNEKLFFGSGTQLSVL.

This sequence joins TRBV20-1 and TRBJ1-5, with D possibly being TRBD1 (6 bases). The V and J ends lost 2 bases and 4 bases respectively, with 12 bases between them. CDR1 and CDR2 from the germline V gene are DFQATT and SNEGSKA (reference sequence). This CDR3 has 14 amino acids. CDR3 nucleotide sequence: TGCAGTGCTAGAACTCAAGGGGGTAATCAGCCCCAGCATTTT. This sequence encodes CSARTQGGNQPQHF.

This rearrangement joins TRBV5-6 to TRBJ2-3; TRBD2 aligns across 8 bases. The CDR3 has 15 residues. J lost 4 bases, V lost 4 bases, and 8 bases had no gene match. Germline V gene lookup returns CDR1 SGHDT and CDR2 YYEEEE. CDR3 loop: CASSPDTGRADTQYF. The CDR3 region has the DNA TGTGCCAGCAGCCCGGACACCGGGAGGGCAGATACGCAGTATTTT.

This chain's CDR3 is CASSVGDRDSPLHF. The CDR3 nucleotides are TGTGCCAGCAGCGTAGGGGACAGGGATTCACCCCTCCACTTT. The chain has TRBV9 and TRBJ1-6, with 9 bases that match TRBD1. This CDR3 contains 14 residues. The germline gives CDR1 SGDLS, CDR2 YYNGEE. V dropped 0 bases and J dropped 8; count of bases not matched to a gene: 0. Based on the CDR3 plus reference TRBV9 and TRBJ1-6, the full variable domain is DSGVTQTPKHLITATGQRVTLRCSPRSGDLSVYWYQQSLDQGLQFLIQYYNGEERAKGNILERFSAQQFPDLHSELNLSSLELGDSALYFCASSVGDRDSPLHFGNGTRLTVT.

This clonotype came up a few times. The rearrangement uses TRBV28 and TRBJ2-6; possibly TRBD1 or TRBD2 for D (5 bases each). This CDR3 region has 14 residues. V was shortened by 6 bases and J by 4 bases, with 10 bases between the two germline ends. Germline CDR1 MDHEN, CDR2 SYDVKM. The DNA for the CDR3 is TGTGCCAGCAGCGGGGCGCAAGGGGCCAACGTCCTGACTTTC. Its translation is CASSGAQGANVLTF.

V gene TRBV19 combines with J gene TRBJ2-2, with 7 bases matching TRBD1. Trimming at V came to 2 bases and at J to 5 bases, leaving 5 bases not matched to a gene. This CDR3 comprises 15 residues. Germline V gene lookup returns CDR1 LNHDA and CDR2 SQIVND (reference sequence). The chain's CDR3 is CASSITRGSTGELFF. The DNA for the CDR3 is TGTGCCAGTAGTATAACCAGGGGGTCGACCGGGGAGCTGTTTTTT. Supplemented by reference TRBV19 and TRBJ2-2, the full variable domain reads DGGITQSPKYLFRKEGQNVTLSCEQNLNHDAMYWYRQDPGQGLRLIYYSQIVNDFQKGDIAEGYSVSREKKESFPLTVTSAQKNPTAFYLCASSITRGSTGELFFGEGSRLTVL.

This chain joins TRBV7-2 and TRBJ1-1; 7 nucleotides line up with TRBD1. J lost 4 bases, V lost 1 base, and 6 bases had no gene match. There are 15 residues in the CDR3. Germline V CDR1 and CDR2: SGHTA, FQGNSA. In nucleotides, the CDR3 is TGTGCCAGCAGCTTAGTACGCCAGGGGGGCACTGAAGCTTTCTTT. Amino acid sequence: CASSLVRQGGTEAFF.

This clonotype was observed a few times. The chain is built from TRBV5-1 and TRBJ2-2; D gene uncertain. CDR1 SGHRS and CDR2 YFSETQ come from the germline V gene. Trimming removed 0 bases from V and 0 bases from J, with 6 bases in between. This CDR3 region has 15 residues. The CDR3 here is CASSLGLPNTGELFF. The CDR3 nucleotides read TGCGCCAGCAGCTTGGGACTTCCGAACACCGGGGAGCTGTTTTTT.

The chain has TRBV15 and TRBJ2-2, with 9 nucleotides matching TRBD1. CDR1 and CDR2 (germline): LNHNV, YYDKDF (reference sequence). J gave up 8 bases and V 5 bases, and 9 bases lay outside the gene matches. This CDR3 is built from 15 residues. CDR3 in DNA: TGTGCCACCAGCGACGACAGGGGGGGCGTGGGGGAGCTGTTTTTT. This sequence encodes CATSDDRGGVGELFF.

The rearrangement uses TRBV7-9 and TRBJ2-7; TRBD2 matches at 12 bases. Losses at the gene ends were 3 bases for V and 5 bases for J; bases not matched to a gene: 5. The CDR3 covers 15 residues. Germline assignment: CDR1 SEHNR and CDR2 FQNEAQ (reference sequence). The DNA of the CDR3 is TGTGCCAGCAGCTTGACTAGCGGGAGCGGAGACGAGCAGTACTTC. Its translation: CASSLTSGSGDEQYF. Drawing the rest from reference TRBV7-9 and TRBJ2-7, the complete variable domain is DTGVSQNPRHKITKRGQNVTFRCDPISEHNRLYWYRQTLGQGPEFLTYFQNEAQLEKSRLLSDRFSAERPKGSFSTLEIQRTEQGDSAMYLCASSLTSGSGDEQYFGPGTRLTVT.

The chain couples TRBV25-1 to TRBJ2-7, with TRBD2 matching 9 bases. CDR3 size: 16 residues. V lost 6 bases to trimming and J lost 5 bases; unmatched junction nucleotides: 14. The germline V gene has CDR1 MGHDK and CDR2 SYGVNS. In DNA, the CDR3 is TGTGCCAGCAGAACGACAACTAGCGGGTCCTTCAACGAGCAGTACTTC. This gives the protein CASRTTTSGSFNEQYF.

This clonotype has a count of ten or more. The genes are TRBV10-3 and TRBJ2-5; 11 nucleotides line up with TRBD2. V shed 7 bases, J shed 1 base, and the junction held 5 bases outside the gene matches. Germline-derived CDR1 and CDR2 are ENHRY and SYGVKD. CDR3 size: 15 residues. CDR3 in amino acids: CAIKASGGLQETQYF. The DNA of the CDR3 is TGTGCCATCAAGGCTAGCGGGGGGCTCCAAGAGACCCAGTACTTC.

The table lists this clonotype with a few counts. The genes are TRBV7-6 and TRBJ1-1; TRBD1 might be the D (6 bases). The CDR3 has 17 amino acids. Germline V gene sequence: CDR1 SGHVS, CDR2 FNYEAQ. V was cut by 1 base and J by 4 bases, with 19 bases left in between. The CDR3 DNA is TGTGCCAGCAGCTTAGGGCCGGGACACCCGGGGGGCACTGAAGCTTTCTTT. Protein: CASSLGPGHPGGTEAFF.

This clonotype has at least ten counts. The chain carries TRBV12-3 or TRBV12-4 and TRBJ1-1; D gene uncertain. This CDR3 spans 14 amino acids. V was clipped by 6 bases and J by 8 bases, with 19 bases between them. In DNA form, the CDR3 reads TGTGCCAGCAGCCTAAGGGTTAAGGAGAGCGAAGCTTTCTTT. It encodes CASSLRVKESEAFF.

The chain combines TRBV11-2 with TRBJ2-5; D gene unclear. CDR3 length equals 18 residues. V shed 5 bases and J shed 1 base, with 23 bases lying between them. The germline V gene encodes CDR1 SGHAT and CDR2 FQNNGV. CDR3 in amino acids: CASSIRGKSALIQETQYF. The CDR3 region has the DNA TGTGCCAGCAGCATCCGCGGAAAGTCAGCTCTAATCCAAGAGACCCAGTACTTC. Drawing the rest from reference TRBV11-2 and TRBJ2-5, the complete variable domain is EAGVAQSPRYKIIEKRQSVAFWCNPISGHATLYWYQQILGQGPKLLIQFQNNGVVDDSQLPKDRFSAERLKGVDSTLKIQPAKLEDSAVYLCASSIRGKSALIQETQYFGPGTRLLVL.

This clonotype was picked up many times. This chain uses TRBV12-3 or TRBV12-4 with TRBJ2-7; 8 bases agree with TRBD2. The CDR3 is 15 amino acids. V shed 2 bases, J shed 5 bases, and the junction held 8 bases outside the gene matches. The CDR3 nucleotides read TGTGCCAGCAGTTTACGGAAGGCGGGGGGTGACGAGCAGTACTTC. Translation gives CASSLRKAGGDEQYF.

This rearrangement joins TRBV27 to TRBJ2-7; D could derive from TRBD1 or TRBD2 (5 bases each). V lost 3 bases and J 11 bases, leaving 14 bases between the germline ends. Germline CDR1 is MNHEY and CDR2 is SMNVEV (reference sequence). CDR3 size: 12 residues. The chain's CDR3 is CASSFPLGPKYF. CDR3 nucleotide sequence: TGTGCCAGCAGTTTCCCCTTGGGACCCAAGTACTTC.

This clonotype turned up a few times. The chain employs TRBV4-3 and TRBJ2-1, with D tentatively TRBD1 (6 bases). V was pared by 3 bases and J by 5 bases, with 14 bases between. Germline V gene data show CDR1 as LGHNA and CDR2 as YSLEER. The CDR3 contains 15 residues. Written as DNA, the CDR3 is TGCGCCAGCAGCCAGCTGGACAGAAACCACAATGAGCAGTTCTTC. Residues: CASSQLDRNHNEQFF.